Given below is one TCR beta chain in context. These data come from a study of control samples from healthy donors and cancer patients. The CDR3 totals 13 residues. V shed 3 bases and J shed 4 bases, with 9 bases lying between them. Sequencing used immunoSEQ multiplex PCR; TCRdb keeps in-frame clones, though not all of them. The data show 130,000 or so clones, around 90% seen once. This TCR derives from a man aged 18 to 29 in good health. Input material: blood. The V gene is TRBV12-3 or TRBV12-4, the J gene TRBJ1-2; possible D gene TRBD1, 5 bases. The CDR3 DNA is TGTGCCAGCAGTTTTGACAGTCTCTATGGCTACACCTTC. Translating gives CASSFDSLYGYTF.